A selection of T cell receptor beta chains follows, all from one sample in a study of vaccination effects on CD4 cells after COVID-19. Their specific antigens are unknown. Generated by immunoSEQ multiplex PCR, the TCRdb table keeps only in-frame clones and is missing some. The sample lists under 30,000 clones; roughly 60% were seen once. This sample comprised CD4+ T cells from PBMCs cultured without peptide, obtained before COVID-19 vaccination. The receptors were gathered from a human donor who received a COVID-19 vaccine. CDR3s leave out the opening cysteine and the closing phenylalanine or tryptophan. Clone size, where shown, is once, few, many, or a class for clones that have expanded.

abundance | j_gene | v_gene | CDR3aa
. | TRBJ2-5 | TRBV10-2 | ASSESSRRETQY
. | TRBJ1-2 | TRBV6-5 | ASSYDDSANYGYT
. | TRBJ1-4 | TRBV4-2 | ASRGWDKEEKLF
. | TRBJ2-1 | TRBV9 | ASSLGTSGSLLSYNEQF
few | TRBJ2-7 | TRBV5-4 | ASSPPQSKTYEQY
. | TRBJ2-3 | TRBV15 | ATSSGQGLDTDTQY
. | TRBJ1-2 | TRBV12-3/TRBV12-4 | ASSQERNYGYT
. | TRBJ1-5 | TRBV27 | ASSPDRVYSNQPQH
. | TRBJ2-4 | TRBV3-1/TRBV3-2 | ASSQLRDLKGGKNIQY
. | TRBJ2-7 | TRBV4-1 | ASSQDTIYEQY
. | TRBJ2-1 | TRBV23-1 | ASSQKGQADNEQF
. | TRBJ2-7 | TRBV27 | ASSLGFGAGTSYEQY